This T cell receptor beta chain was found in a study of PD-1 blockade in classical Hodgkin lymphoma. V was shortened by 10 bases and J by 0 bases, with 14 bases between the two germline ends. The CDR3 runs 14 residues. Germline CDR1 is SNHLY and CDR2 is FYNNEI. Method: immunoSEQ multiplex PCR; TCRdb's copy keeps in-frame clones and lacks some. Among over 25,000 clones listed, about 83% were seen once. Following autologous stem cell transplantation, relapse occurred in every patient, and exposure to brentuximab vedotin varied. The study purified CD4+ T cells from thawed PBMCs using magnetic negative selection. Progressive disease, partial response or complete response was each patient's best response. A note on this clone: As yet, its antigen is unknown.

Study-level results: TCR diversity in CD4+, not CD8+, cells rose significantly by C4D1. Nivolumab starters within 1 year of ASCT were excluded.

The J gene is TRBJ2-3, the V gene TRBV2; D gene ambiguous. This material consisted of CD4+ T cells from blood, taken at baseline. The TCR sequence derives from a human donor with classical Hodgkin lymphoma. The CDR3 coding sequence is TGTGCCACCTCCAAGGGCGGCAGCACAGATACGCAGTATTTT. It codes for CATSKGGSTDTQYF. The whole variable domain, remainder taken from reference TRBV2 and TRBJ2-3, is EPEVTQTPSHQVTQMGQEVILRCVPISNHLYFYWYRQILGQKVEFLVSFYNNEISEKSEIFDDQFSVERPDGSNFTLKIRSTKLEDSAMYFCATSKGGSTDTQYFGPGTRLTVL.